The 20 T cell receptor beta chains reported below all come from one sample, sequenced in a study of blood T cells in healthy people across ages. PCR was performed a second time for about 7 to 11 cycles using a sample-barcoded 5' primer and a J-beta primer mix. TCRdb fed the 5' RACE reads into MiXCR, producing one record per CDR3 protein. The sample carries fewer than 2 million distinct CDR3 sequences, 35% to 50% recorded once. The sequencing sample was made of blood. The receptors were gathered from a human donor in good health.

This clonotype showed up just a few times. The chain uses TRBV5-1 and TRBJ2-7; 9 nucleotides align to TRBD1. V lost 0 bases, J lost 5 bases, and 6 bases stayed unmatched. The CDR3 consists of 15 residues. Per germline, CDR1 SGHRS and CDR2 YFSETQ. CDR3 sequence reads: CASSLDNRGPHEQYF. In DNA form, the CDR3 reads TGCGCCAGCAGCTTGGACAACAGGGGGCCCCACGAGCAGTACTTC.

The chain employs TRBV20-1 and TRBJ2-7; 15 nucleotides agree with TRBD2. V lost 1 base to trimming and J lost 4 bases; unmatched junction nucleotides: 2. The length of the CDR3 is 15 residues. In germline, CDR1 is DFQATT, CDR2 SNEGSKA (reference sequence). The CDR3 DNA follows: TGCAGTGCTAGAGTTGGGACTAGCGGGAGGTACGAGCAGTACTTC. This codes for CSARVGTSGRYEQYF.

In this sample, this clonotype turned up a few times. The gene calls are TRBV24-1 and TRBJ2-5; maybe TRBD1 (5 bases). Trimming removed 0 bases from V and 0 bases from J, with 10 bases in between. Per the germline V gene, CDR1 is KGHDR and CDR2 is SFDVKD. This CDR3 region has 16 residues. CDR3 residues: CATSDLSAGNQETQYF. Here the CDR3 DNA reads TGTGCCACCAGTGATTTGAGCGCAGGGAACCAAGAGACCCAGTACTTC.

V gene TRBV5-8 combines with J gene TRBJ2-1; TRBD2 matches at 11 bases. The CDR3 covers 15 residues. Germline lookup yields CDR1 SGHTS and CDR2 YDEGEE. With V trimmed by 3 bases and J by 9 bases, 8 bases remained unmatched. The CDR3, as DNA: TGTGCCAGCAGCTGGAGACTAGCGGGGCAAAGTGAGCAGTTCTTC. Its protein product is CASSWRLAGQSEQFF.

This chain joins TRBV3-1 and TRBJ2-4, with no clear D. The end of the DNA aligns better with TRBJ2-7, so the J call may be wrong. The CDR3 is 14 amino acids. Germline V gene lookup returns CDR1 LGHDT and CDR2 YNNKEL (reference sequence). Here the CDR3 reads CASSHLAGSYEQYF. The CDR3 DNA reads as TGTGCCAGCAGCCATCTGGCCGGTTCCTACGAGCAGTACTTC.

This clonotype was observed a handful of times. Written as DNA, the CDR3 is TGTGCCAGCAGCGATGGGGGACTAGCAGGGGAGACCCAGTACTTC. It is translated as CASSDGGLAGETQYF. This chain connects TRBV9 to TRBJ2-5, with 9 bases identical to TRBD2. Germline CDR1 reads SGDLS; CDR2 reads YYNGEE. V gave up 3 bases and J gave up 5 bases; unmatched junction bases: 8. The length of the CDR3 is 15 residues.

Here the CDR3 DNA reads TGCAGTGCTAGAGATGGGGGCGCGGGATCTTTTTTCAATGAGCAGTTCTTC. Amino acid sequence: CSARDGGAGSFFNEQFF. The J gene is TRBJ2-1, the V gene TRBV20-1; D tentatively fits TRBD1 or TRBD2 (6 bases each). The CDR3 loop spans 17 amino acids. Trimming took off 0 bases at V and 6 bases at J, with 21 bases between the two ends. Per germline, CDR1 DFQATT and CDR2 SNEGSKA (reference sequence).

This chain links TRBV9 with TRBJ2-7; maybe TRBD2 (6 bases). Germline CDR1 SGDLS, CDR2 YYNGEE. This CDR3 contains 16 residues. Trimming took 3 bases from V and 3 from J, leaving 19 bases between them. CDR3 sequence reads: CASSAVWKRGLYEQYF. CDR3 bases: TGTGCCAGCAGCGCAGTTTGGAAAAGGGGACTCTACGAGCAGTACTTC.

The CDR3 coding sequence is TGTGCCATCAGTGAGATTTGGCGGGGGACTGACTACGAGCAGTACTTC. It specifies CAISEIWRGTDYEQYF. This chain links TRBV10-3 with TRBJ2-4, with TRBD2 identical over 7 bases. The J call is doubtful: the DNA matches TRBJ2-7 better. Germline CDR1 ENHRY, CDR2 SYGVKD. The CDR3 sequence is 16 residues long.

This clonotype was observed at least ten times. This chain's CDR3 is CASSLDGRTDTQYF. CDR3 bases: TGTGCCAGCAGTTTGGACGGGCGCACAGATACGCAGTATTTT. This chain connects TRBV7-9 to TRBJ2-3; D is uncertain. Germline values: CDR1 SEHNR, CDR2 FQNEAQ (reference sequence). CDR3 length: 14 residues. The V end lost 6 bases, the J end lost 1 base, and 11 bases lay between the germline ends.

This clonotype was counted only a few times. The chain uses TRBV6-5 and TRBJ1-1; D unresolved. The CDR3 totals 10 residues. Trimming left V 8 bases short and J 7 bases short, with 8 bases between. The germline gives CDR1 MNHEY, CDR2 SVGAGI. The DNA for the CDR3 is TGTGCCAGCGGTCGAATTGAAGCTTTCTTT. It translates to CASGRIEAFF.

The chain has TRBV6-2 or TRBV6-3 and TRBJ2-1; D possibly corresponds to TRBD2 (6 bases). The germline V and J ends were trimmed by 4 bases and 9 bases, with 13 bases remaining between them. The germline gives CDR1 MNHEY, CDR2 SVGEGT. The CDR3 has 13 amino acids. This CDR3 reads CASSLVLAGEQFF. The DNA of the CDR3 is TGTGCCAGCAGTTTGGTACTAGCCGGTGAGCAGTTCTTC.

V is TRBV7-2 and J is TRBJ2-3; a possible D gene is TRBD2 (8 bases). The CDR3 totals 16 residues. Trimming pared 5 bases from V and 2 bases from J, leaving 17 bases between. The germline V gene encodes CDR1 SGHTA and CDR2 FQGNSA. CDR3 residues: CASSRGGGGPTDTQYF. The CDR3 DNA sequence: TGTGCCAGCAGCCGAGGGGGCGGGGGGCCCACAGATACGCAGTATTTT.

This clonotype has more than one count but fewer than ten. The V call is TRBV9, the J call TRBJ2-1; 10 bases align to TRBD1. J was trimmed by 6 bases and V by 0 bases; bases with no gene match: 3. This CDR3 contains 15 residues. Per germline, CDR1 SGDLS and CDR2 YYNGEE. CDR3 protein: CASSVGQGAGNEQFF. CDR3 sequence (DNA): TGTGCCAGCAGCGTAGGACAGGGGGCAGGCAATGAGCAGTTCTTC.

The chain employs TRBV12-3 or TRBV12-4 and TRBJ2-1; D may be TRBD2 (6 bases). The CDR3 is 15 amino acids. Trimming removed 3 bases from V and 4 bases from J, with 13 bases in between. CDR3 nucleotide sequence: TGTGCCAGCAGTTTGGACGGGAGCAGGTACAATGAGCAGTTCTTC. Translating it yields CASSLDGSRYNEQFF.

This chain uses TRBV6-6 with TRBJ2-7, with 7 bases that match TRBD1. There are 13 residues in the CDR3. Germline V lookup: CDR1 MNHNY, CDR2 SVGAGI (reference sequence). V lost 8 bases, J lost 2 bases, and 6 bases stayed unmatched. CDR3 sequence reads: CASLRDSAYEQYF. Written as DNA, the CDR3 is TGTGCCAGCCTCCGGGACAGCGCCTACGAGCAGTACTTC.

V and J are TRBV27 and TRBJ2-7; TRBD1 agrees at 8 bases. Germline V gives CDR1 MNHEY, CDR2 SMNVEV (reference sequence). This CDR3 is built from 15 residues. The ends lost 4 bases at V and 3 bases at J; junction bases unmatched: 8. The CDR3 region is CASSYLGQGLYEQYF. The CDR3 DNA sequence: TGTGCCAGCAGTTACCTAGGACAGGGACTCTACGAGCAGTACTTC.

This sequence joins TRBV6-5 and TRBJ1-5; D is possibly TRBD1 (5 bases). The CDR3 sequence is 16 residues long. Looked up from germline, CDR1 is MNHEY and CDR2 is SVGAGI. The V gene lost 2 bases and the J gene lost 7 bases, with 18 bases spanning the gap. CDR3 amino acids: CASSYTRDLGRQPQHF. CDR3 in DNA: TGTGCCAGCAGTTACACACGGGACCTGGGGAGACAGCCCCAGCATTTT.

The chain has TRBV6-2 or TRBV6-3 and TRBJ2-5; TRBD2 matches 9 bases. This CDR3 is built from 15 residues. J gave up 3 bases and V 4 bases, and 6 bases lay outside the gene matches. Per germline, CDR1 MNHEY and CDR2 SVGEGT. The CDR3 region is CASSSVSGGEETQYF. DNA for the CDR3: TGTGCCAGCAGTTCAGTTAGCGGGGGCGAAGAGACCCAGTACTTC.

On this clonotype: At one boundary the junction diverges from the germline segment, which might be a read error. The chain is built from TRBV27 and TRBJ1-6, with 8 bases aligning to TRBD1. Per the germline V gene, CDR1 is MNHEY and CDR2 is SMNVEV (reference sequence). The CDR3 has 17 amino acids. CDR3 coding DNA: TGTGCCAGCAATTTATTGTTCCAGACAGGGGATAATTCACCCCTCCACTTT. It translates to CASNLLFQTGDNSPLHF.